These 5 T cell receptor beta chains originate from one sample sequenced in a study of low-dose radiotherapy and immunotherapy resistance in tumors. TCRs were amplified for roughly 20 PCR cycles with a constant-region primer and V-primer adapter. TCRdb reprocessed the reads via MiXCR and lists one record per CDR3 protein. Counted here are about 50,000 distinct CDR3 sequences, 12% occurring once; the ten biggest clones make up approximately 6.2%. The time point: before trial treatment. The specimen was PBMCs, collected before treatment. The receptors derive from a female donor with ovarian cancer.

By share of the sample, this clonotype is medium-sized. CDR3 sequence (DNA): TGTGCCAGCATTCCTCGCGGGACAGGGAGTCCCTACGAGCAGTACTTC. Its protein is CASIPRGTGSPYEQYF. V usage is TRBV11-2 and J usage is TRBJ2-7; 9 nucleotides line up with TRBD1. The CDR3 has 16 amino acids. Germline V gene sequence: CDR1 SGHAT, CDR2 FQNNGV. Trimming cost V 7 bases and J 2 bases; bases outside gene matches: 12. The complete variable domain, with remaining parts taken from reference TRBV11-2 and TRBJ2-7, reads EAGVAQSPRYKIIEKRQSVAFWCNPISGHATLYWYQQILGQGPKLLIQFQNNGVVDDSQLPKDRFSAERLKGVDSTLKIQPAKLEDSAVYLCASIPRGTGSPYEQYFGPGTRLTVT.

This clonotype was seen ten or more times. Here the CDR3 DNA reads TGTGCCATCAGGAAGGGACAGGGTAATTCACCCCTCCACTTT. It codes for CAIRKGQGNSPLHF. The chain is built from TRBV10-3 and TRBJ1-6, with 9 bases matching TRBD1. The trim removed 6 bases at V and 6 bases at J, leaving 3 bases unmatched. Germline CDR1 is ENHRY and CDR2 is SYGVKD. The CDR3 runs 14 residues.

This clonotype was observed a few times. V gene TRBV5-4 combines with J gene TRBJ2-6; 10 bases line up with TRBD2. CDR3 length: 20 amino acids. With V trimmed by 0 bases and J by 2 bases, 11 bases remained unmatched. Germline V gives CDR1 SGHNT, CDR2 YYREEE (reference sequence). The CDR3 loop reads CASSLVGLAGAFPGANVLTF. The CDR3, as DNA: TGTGCCAGCAGCTTGGTTGGGCTAGCGGGAGCGTTCCCTGGGGCCAACGTCCTGACTTTC.

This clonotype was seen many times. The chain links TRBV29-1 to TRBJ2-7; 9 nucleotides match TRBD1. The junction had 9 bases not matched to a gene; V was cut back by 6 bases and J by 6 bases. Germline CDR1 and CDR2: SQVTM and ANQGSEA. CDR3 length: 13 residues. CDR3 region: CSVAGTGYGEQYF. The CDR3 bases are TGCAGCGTCGCCGGGACAGGGTATGGCGAGCAGTACTTC.

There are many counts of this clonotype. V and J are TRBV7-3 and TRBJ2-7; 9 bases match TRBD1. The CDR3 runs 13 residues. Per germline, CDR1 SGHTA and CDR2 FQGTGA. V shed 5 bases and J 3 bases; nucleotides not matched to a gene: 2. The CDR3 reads CASSTGQGYEQYF. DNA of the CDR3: TGTGCCAGCAGCACGGGACAGGGCTACGAGCAGTACTTC.